The 13 T cell receptor beta chains presented below share a single source sample, sequenced in a study of blood T cell repertoires in COVID-19. Sequencing was performed with immunoSEQ multiplex PCR; in TCRdb, only in-frame clones are kept and a portion is missing. The data contain 80,000 to 100,000 clones, about 78% of them singletons. The specimen sequenced was peripheral blood. The receptors were sampled from a man between 50 and 59 years old who had recovered from COVID-19.

The gene calls are TRBV28 and TRBJ1-1, with 9 bases identical to TRBD1. CDR3 length: 15 residues. V was clipped by 2 bases and J by 8 bases; unmatched bases: 9. Germline lookup yields CDR1 MDHEN and CDR2 SYDVKM. CDR3 loop: CASSLMTGGRREAFF. The CDR3 region has the DNA TGTGCCAGCAGTTTAATGACAGGGGGTAGGAGAGAAGCTTTCTTT.

The V and J genes are TRBV27 and TRBJ1-2, with 9 nucleotides matching TRBD1. The CDR3 is 15 residues long. CDR1 and CDR2 (germline): MNHEY, SMNVEV (reference sequence). The ends lost 2 bases at V and 2 bases at J; junction bases unmatched: 3. The CDR3 here is CASSLRGQGNYGYTF. The CDR3 DNA is TGTGCCAGCAGTTTAAGGGGACAGGGAAACTATGGCTACACCTTC.

This clone was seen a single time. V gene TRBV27 combines with J gene TRBJ2-5; D perhaps matches TRBD2 (6 bases). Germline CDR1 is MNHEY and CDR2 is SMNVEV (reference sequence). V lost 5 bases and J 2 bases, leaving 15 bases between the germline ends. The CDR3 has 15 amino acids. CDR3 protein: CASSPYLRGQETQYF. The CDR3 DNA is TGTGCCAGCAGTCCCTACCTCCGGGGGCAAGAGACCCAGTACTTC.

J is TRBJ1-4 and V is TRBV5-1; no clear D gene. CDR1 and CDR2 (germline): SGHRS, YFSETQ. The CDR3 spans 12 residues. The V gene lost 4 bases and the J gene lost 5 bases, with 6 bases spanning the gap. The chain's CDR3 is CASSRPNEKLFF. DNA of the CDR3: TGCGCCAGCAGCCGTCCGAATGAAAAACTGTTTTTT.

This chain joins TRBV6-2 or TRBV6-3 and TRBJ1-5; D is unresolved. V was trimmed by 6 bases and J by 4 bases, leaving 13 bases between them. Germline V gene lookup returns CDR1 MNHEY and CDR2 SVGEGT. The CDR3 has 14 amino acids. The CDR3 is CASSGPGGNQPQHF. The CDR3 DNA follows: TGTGCCAGCAGCGGGCCCGGAGGGAATCAGCCCCAGCATTTT.

The chain employs TRBV10-3 and TRBJ2-3; D gene uncertain. The CDR3 consists of 13 residues. Trimming shortened V by 6 bases and J by 6 bases, and 13 bases separated the two germline ends. CDR1 ENHRY and CDR2 SYGVKD come from the germline V gene. The CDR3, as DNA: TGTGCCATCAGCAACGGTACAGTCGATACGCAGTATTTT. Amino acids: CAISNGTVDTQYF.

The chain is built from TRBV18 and TRBJ2-2; perhaps TRBD1 as D (5 bases). V shed 1 base and J shed 0 bases, with 15 bases lying between them. The germline gives CDR1 KGHSH, CDR2 LQKENI. The CDR3 is 18 residues long. The CDR3 sequence: CASSPRLGQKANTGELFF. The CDR3, as DNA: TGTGCCAGCTCACCACGGTTGGGGCAGAAGGCGAACACCGGGGAGCTGTTTTTT.

This clone was found a few times. The chain uses TRBV5-5 and TRBJ1-5; 9 bases agree with TRBD1. With 4 bases clipped from V and 4 bases from J, the junction kept 3 bases outside the gene matches. From germline, CDR1 is SGHKS and CDR2 YYEKEE (reference sequence). This CDR3 spans 14 amino acids. The CDR3 spells CASSPGQGNQPQHF. The CDR3 nucleotides are TGTGCCAGCAGCCCGGGACAGGGAAATCAGCCCCAGCATTTT.

The chain carries TRBV5-1 and TRBJ2-2; 8 nucleotides agree with TRBD2. The germline V gene has CDR1 SGHRS and CDR2 YFSETQ. J gave up 4 bases and V 0 bases, and 5 bases lay outside the gene matches. The CDR3 runs to 16 residues. CDR3 nucleotide sequence: TGCGCCAGCAGCTTGGCCGGGACTAGGCCCACCGGGGAGCTGTTTTTT. This translates into CASSLAGTRPTGELFF.

The rearrangement links TRBV27 to TRBJ1-4, with D unresolved. The CDR3 length is 15 residues. CDR1 and CDR2 from the germline V gene are MNHEY and SMNVEV (reference sequence). Trimming removed 9 bases from V and 0 bases from J, with 14 bases in between. CDR3 amino acids: CASRVRGATNEKLFF. In nucleotides, the CDR3 is TGTGCCAGTCGGGTAAGAGGTGCAACTAATGAAAAACTGTTTTTT.

The chain carries TRBV9 and TRBJ1-2; TRBD1 agrees at 9 bases. The CDR3 covers 15 residues. V shed 3 bases and J 8 bases; nucleotides not matched to a gene: 11. Germline CDR1 SGDLS, CDR2 YYNGEE. The CDR3 here is CASSALTGGAGGYTF. CDR3 nucleotide sequence: TGTGCCAGCAGCGCCCTTACAGGGGGCGCAGGAGGCTACACCTTC.

This clone was detected once. V usage is TRBV5-6 and J usage is TRBJ2-1; 9 positions match TRBD2. Germline CDR1 and CDR2: SGHDT and YYEEEE. J was trimmed by 8 bases and V by 0 bases; bases with no gene match: 6. The CDR3 length is 15 residues. The CDR3 DNA sequence: TGTGCCAGCAGCTTGGAACCTAGCGGGGCCCATGAGCAGTTCTTC. It codes for CASSLEPSGAHEQFF.

The V call is TRBV5-1, the J call TRBJ1-2; D is undetermined. Deletions cut 0 bases from V and 4 bases from J, with 7 bases between. Germline V gene data show CDR1 as SGHRS and CDR2 as YFSETQ. This CDR3 is built from 13 residues. Here the CDR3 DNA reads TGCGCCAGCAGCTTGGCCCCCAGCTATGGCTACACCTTC. Translating it yields CASSLAPSYGYTF.